This T cell receptor beta chain is from a study of identical twins (dated by TCRdb to 2016 to 2018). Regarding the complete study: The study deep-sequenced TCR alpha and beta repertoires from monozygotic twins, unrelated adults of various ages and cord blood to test whether fetal clonotypes persist. To rule out contamination, the twin experiments were replicated at different times with different library preparation protocols. Study-level results and caveats: Because the same donors could not be followed over many years, the conclusions relied on cross-sectional statistical analysis. Out-of-frame TCR alpha sharing in monozygotic twins was systematically underestimated by recombination models, whereas sharing between unrelated individuals was in agreement with the recombination models. Zero-insertion analyses could be partly confounded by invariant T cells such as MAIT and iNKT, although diverse VJ usage argued against such confounding for most clonotypes. The excess sharing between twins in beta out-of-frame sequences was weaker because fewer shared sequences reduced the signal-to-noise ratio. Compared with coincidental sharing between unrelated individuals, out-of-frame TCR alpha sequences shared between twins showed an excess of sequences with low generation probability. Abundant cord blood beta clonotypes carried fewer insertions; young adult naive repertoires showed a weaker similar trend, while memory repertoires showed none.

This clonotype was seen repeatedly, ten times or more. Its antigen is still unknown. The sample holds no much larger clone one base away, and base qualities are not on file. The CDR3 starts with the cysteine, ends with the phenylalanine, and has 13 residues. Only CDR3 DNA is held: 39 bases, read in frame from base 1. Per the germline V gene (reference sequence), DFQATT is the CDR1 and SNEGSKA is the CDR2. V drops 5 bases and J drops 2 bases, leaving 13 bases in between. The library was produced with 5' RACE. The sequencer listed for this sample is Illumina HiSeq 2000. A universal primer binding site was introduced by template switching, and a unique molecular identifier was present in the final cDNA, enabling accurate counting of TCR cDNA molecules. Specific primers in the conserved constant-segment region were used to synthesize first-strand cDNA for the TCR alpha and beta chains. Each cDNA library was double barcoded, with a SMART-Mk sample barcode plus Illumina barcodes, to control for contamination. TruSeq adapter sequences, together with Illumina sample barcodes, were added in two successive PCR steps. The Illumina HiSeq platform was used with custom primers to sequence TCR alpha and beta cDNA libraries. The paper's processing steps were these. Unique molecular identifiers were extracted from raw reads with MiGEC, and CDR3 positions were determined with MiXCR. For each individual, recombination models were inferred using an EM algorithm with the repgenHMM and IGoR tools. Shared clonotypes were analyzed with the tcR package in R, and sharing was normalized by the product of cloneset sizes. Out-of-frame nonproductive sequences were analyzed to study raw recombination free of thymic and clonal selection effects. TCRdb reprocessed the public reads (quality trimming at Q25 with fastp, clone calling with MiXCR) and kept in-frame beta chains. A single entry per CDR3 protein holds the most common genes and DNA from its merged rows. TCRdb, rather than the study authors, made the V and J calls. The sample data list fewer than 550,000 distinct CDR3 sequences, and roughly an eighth of these were observed just once. The ten most abundant clones make up 0.95% to 1% of the sample.

All donors were healthy Caucasians. Three pairs of female monozygotic twins, all aged about 18 to 29 years, were included in the twin cohort. Positive isolation kits from Invitrogen were used to isolate CD4+ and CD8+ T cell populations. The same sample was also studied in work on yellow fever vaccine responses in identical twins. From the second report: According to the authors, in identical twins the way T cells responded to vaccination appeared partly convergent and partly personalized. Focusing on identical twins, the study followed the T cell clones that responded to the vaccine, and did so with precision.

This TCR was recovered from a woman younger than 30 in good health. Sequencing was done on a sample of CD4+ T cells sorted from blood. Here the chain combines TRBV20-1 and TRBJ2-7, with a weak D call of TRBD2 (6 bases match). The DNA sequence is given as TGCAGTGCTCCCACGGGGGTACCCTACGAGCAGTACTTC. Its protein is CSAPTGVPYEQYF.